What follows are 15 T cell receptor beta chains derived from one specimen sequenced in a study of early T cells in non-severe SARS-CoV-2 infection. TCRdb fed the 5' RACE reads into MiXCR, producing one record per CDR3 protein. The table lists about 83,000 distinct CDR3 sequences, 10% to 15% of them singletons. Source material: whole blood. Receptors were obtained from an adult who was a healthcare worker with PCR-confirmed SARS-CoV-2 infection or an uninfected control (not recorded which).

The genes are TRBV5-1 and TRBJ2-3; the match to TRBD2 covers 9 bases. Germline CDR1 is SGHRS and CDR2 is YFSETQ. Trimming took 1 base from V and 3 from J; bases not matched to a gene: 6. The CDR3 covers 16 residues. CDR3 bases: TGCGCCAGCAGCTTGCTTAGCGGGAGTGGTACAGATACGCAGTATTTT. It translates to CASSLLSGSGTDTQYF.

The rearrangement uses TRBV2 and TRBJ1-6, with 7 bases lining up with TRBD1. This CDR3 is 15 amino acids long. Germline assignment: CDR1 SNHLY and CDR2 FYNNEI. V was pared by 5 bases and J by 10 bases, with 11 bases of the junction left unmatched. The CDR3 region has the DNA TGTGCCAGCAGTCCTAACAGGGGAAGGTGGTCACCCCTCCACTTT. This encodes CASSPNRGRWSPLHF.

In its sample, this clonotype was seen a few times. The CDR3, as DNA: TGTGCCAGCAGTTACGGCCTAGCGGGAGAACACACAGATACGCAGTATTTT. This sequence encodes CASSYGLAGEHTDTQYF. V gene TRBV6-6 combines with J gene TRBJ2-3; 10 bases fit TRBD2. Germline lookup yields CDR1 MNHNY and CDR2 SVGAGI (reference sequence). V gave up 2 bases and J gave up 2 bases; unmatched junction bases: 7. The CDR3 covers 17 residues.

In this sample, this clonotype turned up a few times. This rearrangement joins TRBV29-1 to TRBJ2-7; D possibly uses TRBD1 or TRBD2 (5 bases each). This CDR3 has 16 amino acids. Deletions cut 4 bases from V and 3 bases from J, with 22 bases between. The germline gives CDR1 SQVTM, CDR2 ANQGSEA. CDR3 region: CSVVYTLPGLFYEQYF. The CDR3 DNA reads as TGCAGCGTTGTCTATACCCTACCGGGGCTGTTCTACGAGCAGTACTTC.

This chain links TRBV7-9 with TRBJ1-4, with D hard to call. The CDR3 is made up of 12 amino acids. Germline values: CDR1 SEHNR, CDR2 FQNEAQ (reference sequence). Deletions cut 5 bases from V and 7 bases from J, with 8 bases between. CDR3 loop: CASSPLTEKLFF. The CDR3 DNA reads TGTGCCAGCAGCCCTTTGACTGAAAAACTGTTTTTT.

This clonotype turned up a few times. The rearrangement links TRBV10-3 to TRBJ2-7; D remains unclear. The ends were cut back, 0 bases at V and 6 bases at J, with 12 bases in the middle. Germline CDR1 and CDR2: ENHRY and SYGVKD. This CDR3 is 14 amino acids long. The CDR3 protein is CAISESTPDGEQYF. CDR3 DNA sequence: TGTGCCATCAGTGAGTCGACTCCAGACGGCGAGCAGTACTTC.

The V call is TRBV2, the J call TRBJ1-3, with 9 bases fitting TRBD1. Per the germline V gene, CDR1 is SNHLY and CDR2 is FYNNEI. The CDR3 consists of 17 residues. The V gene end was trimmed by 5 bases and the J gene end by 2 bases; junction bases not matched to a gene: 10. This chain's CDR3 is CASSLKGQGGAGNTIYF. The CDR3 DNA is TGTGCCAGCAGTTTGAAGGGACAGGGAGGCGCTGGAAACACCATATATTTT. The full variable domain, in which reference TRBV2 and TRBJ1-3 provide the parts outside the CDR3, is EPEVTQTPSHQVTQMGQEVILRCVPISNHLYFYWYRQILGQKVEFLVSFYNNEISEKSEIFDDQFSVERPDGSNFTLKIRSTKLEDSAMYFCASSLKGQGGAGNTIYFGEGSWLTVV.

The chain employs TRBV6-4 and TRBJ1-1, with D possibly being TRBD1 (6 bases). V was clipped by 2 bases and J by 7 bases, with 14 bases between them. Germline CDR1 and CDR2: MRHNA and SNTAGT. CDR3 length: 14 amino acids. For the CDR3, the DNA is TGTGCCAGCAGTGACGGAAACAGGGTTGGTGAAGCTTTCTTT. Translating gives CASSDGNRVGEAFF.

This clonotype turned up a few times. The chain recombines TRBV11-3 with TRBJ2-2, with D uncertain. Per germline, CDR1 SGHNT and CDR2 YENEEA. The CDR3 is made up of 12 amino acids. V lost 2 bases, J lost 4 bases, and 2 bases lay in between. The CDR3 loop reads CASSLSTGELFF. In nucleotides, the CDR3 is TGTGCCAGCAGCTTAAGCACCGGGGAGCTGTTTTTT. Drawing the rest from reference TRBV11-3 and TRBJ2-2, the complete variable domain is EAGVVQSPRYKIIEKKQPVAFWCNPISGHNTLYWYLQNLGQGPELLIRYENEEAVDDSQLPKDRFSAERLKGVDSTLKIQPAELGDSAVYLCASSLSTGELFFGEGSRLTVL.

This clonotype was recorded at least ten times. The V and J genes are TRBV7-8 and TRBJ2-3, with D possibly being TRBD2 (6 bases). The V end lost 5 bases, the J end lost 10 bases, and 28 bases lay between the germline ends. The CDR3 is made up of 17 amino acids. The germline V gene encodes CDR1 SGHVS and CDR2 FQNEAQ. In DNA form, the CDR3 reads TGTGCCAGCAGCCCAAGGGAGAGCGGGCCCCCCTCGAGGGCGCAGTATTTT. It specifies CASSPRESGPPSRAQYF.

In this sample, this clonotype turned up a few times. The chain links TRBV20-1 to TRBJ2-7; TRBD1 matches at 9 bases. V gave up 1 base and J gave up 3 bases; unmatched junction bases: 7. Germline CDR1 and CDR2: DFQATT and SNEGSKA (reference sequence). This CDR3 comprises 15 residues. CDR3 sequence: CSARGSGQGIYEQYF. Written as DNA, the CDR3 is TGCAGTGCTAGAGGGTCAGGACAGGGGATCTACGAGCAGTACTTC.

J is TRBJ2-3 and V is TRBV11-2; TRBD1 agrees at 12 bases. This CDR3 spans 15 amino acids. V was clipped by 5 bases and J by 6 bases; unmatched bases: 6. CDR1 SGHAT and CDR2 FQNNGV come from the germline V gene. Written as DNA, the CDR3 is TGTGCCAGCAGCCCAGGGACAGGGGGCAGGGATACGCAGTATTTT. Its translation: CASSPGTGGRDTQYF. The full variable domain, rest sourced from reference TRBV11-2 and TRBJ2-3, is EAGVAQSPRYKIIEKRQSVAFWCNPISGHATLYWYQQILGQGPKLLIQFQNNGVVDDSQLPKDRFSAERLKGVDSTLKIQPAKLEDSAVYLCASSPGTGGRDTQYFGPGTRLTVL.

At least ten counts were recorded for this clonotype. The V and J genes are TRBV6-5 and TRBJ2-7; 16 positions agree with TRBD2. V was pared by 6 bases and J by 4 bases, with 0 bases of the junction left unmatched. CDR3 size: 14 residues. CDR1 MNHEY and CDR2 SVGAGI come from the germline V gene. CDR3 in DNA: TGTGCCAGCAGGGGACTAGCGGGAGGGTACGAGCAGTACTTC. Translation gives CASRGLAGGYEQYF.

The V gene is TRBV6-7, the J gene TRBJ1-6; the D gene is possibly TRBD1 (6 bases). TRBV6-7 is noted as an ORF with a role that remains uncertain. Trimming pared 8 bases from V and 14 bases from J, leaving 37 bases between. The CDR3 is made up of 19 amino acids. The CDR3 sequence is CASLIWISSRRDNNLTLHF. The DNA for the CDR3 is TGTGCCAGCTTGATCTGGATTAGTTCCCGCCGGGACAACAACCTCACCCTCCACTTT.

This clonotype has a handful of counts. The V call is TRBV12-3 or TRBV12-4, the J call TRBJ2-2; TRBD1 aligns across 7 bases. CDR3 size: 15 residues. V trimming: 6 bases; J trimming: 5 bases; junction bases outside the gene matches: 9. CDR3: CASRSTGFWTGELFF. The CDR3 coding sequence is TGTGCCAGCAGATCGACAGGGTTTTGGACCGGGGAGCTGTTTTTT.